The TCR beta chain under discussion was sequenced for a study of T cells in Graves' hyperthyroidism and ophthalmopathy. From germline, CDR1 is ENHRY and CDR2 SYGVKD. V dropped 0 bases and J dropped 5; count of bases not matched to a gene: 3. The CDR3 spans 16 residues. The authors took PBMCs from over 8.5 ml fresh peripheral blood. RNA transcripts served as the template for amplifying TCR beta CDR3 regions. Primed by the HTBI set, a first-round RT-PCR was run on the TCR CDR3. MiXCR, run by TCRdb on the multiplex PCR reads, gives a single entry per CDR3 protein. Altogether 750,000 to 950,000 distinct CDR3 sequences are present, around 39% being singletons, with the ten largest covering 7% to 10%.

The sequence was obtained from a young man with Graves' hyperthyroidism. The rearrangement links TRBV10-3 to TRBJ1-5, with 11 bases aligning to TRBD1. The sequencing input was blood. Written as DNA, the CDR3 is TGTGCCATCAGTGAGTCTCCGGGACAGGGGGATCAGCCCCAGCATTTT. This codes for CAISESPGQGDQPQHF.